The following is a T cell receptor beta chain sequence with its context. The V gene's germline CDR1 is MDHEN and CDR2 SYDVKM. This CDR3 region has 16 residues. Trimming at V came to 7 bases and at J to 5 bases, leaving 16 bases not matched to a gene. This specimen comes from a study of T cell changes during pregnancy in multiple sclerosis. Sequencing was performed with immunoSEQ multiplex PCR; in TCRdb, only in-frame clones are kept and a portion is missing. The sample records about 64,000 clones, 80% to 95% being singletons. The chain combines TRBV28 with TRBJ2-5, with 7 bases lining up with TRBD1. This specimen consisted of peripheral blood, obtained in the second trimester of pregnancy. This TCR came from a female donor with multiple sclerosis, enrolled in a pregnancy study. In DNA, the CDR3 is TGTGCCAGCACTACACAACTCAGGGGGAGAGCGGAGACCCAGTACTTC. Amino acid sequence: CASTTQLRGRAETQYF.